The TCR beta chain described here comes from a study of T cells in Graves' hyperthyroidism and ophthalmopathy. Study-wide results and caveats: Most clonotypes that expanded in the thyroid above 0.001 also showed up in blood. Ophthalmopathy was model-predicted a median approximately 6.9 months pre-onset.

Fresh peripheral blood, approximately 10 ml, yielded the PBMCs. There are a few counts of this clonotype. Its antigen is unknown. Amplified TCR beta CDR3 regions came from RNA transcripts. The primer set for the first-round RT-PCR of the TCR CDR3 was HTBI. TCRdb reanalysed the multiplex PCR reads using MiXCR and keeps one entry per CDR3 protein. This table holds about half a million distinct CDR3 sequences, roughly 24% found once. This CDR3 comprises 17 residues. V lost 5 bases and J lost 0; bases outside the gene matches: 11. Germline V gene sequence: CDR1 SGHRS, CDR2 YFSETQ. The chain links TRBV5-1 to TRBJ1-2; 9 bases agree with TRBD1. The sample comprised blood. This TCR derives from a woman aged 25 to 45 with Graves' ophthalmopathy. The CDR3 DNA reads TGCGCCAGCAGACCGGGACAGGGACCAGATCCTAACTATGGCTACACCTTC. Protein sequence: CASRPGQGPDPNYGYTF.